This TCR beta chain stems from a study of beta chain features in type 1 diabetes. Study conclusions and caveats: Shorter TCRB CDR3s, moderately but significantly so, marked every one of the four CD4+ subsets in Type 1 diabetes patients.

V shed 5 bases and J shed 4 bases, with 14 bases lying between them. This CDR3 region has 14 residues. Germline V gene lookup returns CDR1 SGHTA and CDR2 FQGNSA. Sequencing targeted expressed TCRB transcripts, as all isolated RNA had been reverse transcribed. Only in-frame clones appear in the TCRdb table, and some are missing; sequencing was by immunoSEQ multiplex PCR. The sample holds a few hundred thousand clones, around 12% seen once. Concerning this clone itself: Antigen: not known.

The clonotype was recovered from a woman between 18 and 29 years old with type 1 diabetes. V usage is TRBV7-2 and J usage is TRBJ1-1, with a weak D call TRBD1 (5 bases). The sequenced sample consisted of naive CD4+ T cells from blood. This chain's CDR3 is CASSPPPGGTEAFF. CDR3 DNA sequence: TGTGCCAGCAGCCCCCCGCCGGGGGGCACTGAAGCTTTCTTT.